The present TCR beta chain was sequenced within a study of blood T cells in healthy people across ages. The study's findings and limits: Naive CD4+ cell counts and diversity both ran higher in long-lived than in aged donors.

Primed by a sample-barcoded 5' primer and a J-beta primer mix, a second PCR proceeded for 7 to 11 cycles. Sequencing of every sample gave 2.5 million or more CDR3-containing paired-end reads. TCRdb re-called the 5' RACE reads through MiXCR, storing one row per CDR3 protein. The sample records approximately 490,000 distinct CDR3 sequences, around 24% being singletons. As for this clonotype: As yet, its antigen is unknown.

In addition, the sample was reused for a study of T cells of mothers and their children. That paper notes: For each mother, over 8 million TCR beta CDR3 reads were obtained, and for each child, roughly 3.2 million. The authors found no persistent microchimeric T cell clones.

The sequence was obtained from a boy between 10 and 17 years old in good health. The sequencing sample was made of blood.

CDR3 nucleotides: TGTGCCACACAGCCCACTAGCGTCCATACGCAGTATTTT. Amino acids: CATQPTSVHTQYF. V gene TRBV24-1 combines with J gene TRBJ2-3; 7 nucleotides align to TRBD2. The CDR3 length is 13 residues. Germline-derived CDR1 and CDR2 are KGHDR and SFDVKD. With 10 bases clipped from V and 7 bases from J, the junction kept 10 bases outside the gene matches.